This T cell receptor (beta chain) was sequenced in a study of T cells in tumors and immune-related adverse events (dated by TCRdb to 2020 to 2022). The TCR beta locus was amplified and sequenced with the immunoSEQ assay, yielding bulk TCR Vbeta CDR3 data. Turning to the authors' computational methods: CDR3s were excluded if they were non-productive, were shorter than 7 amino acids, or did not start with C or end with F/W. Analysis was restricted to specimens with at least 1000 reads, and each clonotype was defined at the amino acid level. To compute clonality, Pielou's evenness was subtracted from 1. Library sizes were equalized by abundance-weighted random subsampling with replacement, repeated 100 times to report 95% confidence intervals. Repertoire overlap was quantified with the Morisita overlap index, and the top 40 clones per specimen were checked for overlap with the irAE. This is the immuneACCESS table as TCRdb keeps it, with only in-frame sequences that have V and J called. A part of the clones is gone; compared with another copy, unresolved V genes explain less than half, and the rest is unexplained. The V and J calls and clone size are taken from that table; D and trimming were inferred from the DNA. Within this sample are thousands of clones, with roughly four fifths of them counted one time only. The ten largest clones add up to 20% to 25% of the sample.

On this clone: Its target antigen remains unknown. Qualities for individual bases were not recorded, and no much larger clone is one base off.

In the paper's terms, the treatment or condition label means: nivolumab (PD-1 blockade) given before sampling. The DNeasy Blood and Tissue Kit was used to extract DNA from formalin-fixed paraffin-embedded specimens. From the cysteine up to the phenylalanine, the CDR3 has a length of 15 residues. Only CDR3 DNA remains: 45 bases, in frame from the first base. From the germline V gene, CDR1 is SGHRS and CDR2 is YFSETQ. V and J lose 1 base and 5 bases, and a span of 13 bases separates them. The rearrangement combines TRBV5-1 with TRBJ1-5, with no reliable assignment of the D segment. This receptor was taken from a female donor with metastatic renal cell carcinoma. Sequencing used skin tissue, obtained from a patient treated with anti-PD-1 therapy. In nucleotide form, the sequence is TGCGCCAGCAGCTTGTTGAGGGAACCCGATCAGCCCCAGCATTTT. Its translation reads: CASSLLREPDQPQHF. The reference TRBV5-1 and TRBJ1-5 proteins fill in what lies around the CDR3, so the full variable domain reads KAGVTQTPRYLIKTRGQQVTLSCSPISGHRSVSWYQQTPGQGLQFLFEYFSETQRNKGNFPGRFSGRQFSNSRSEMNVSTLELGDSALYLCASSLLREPDQPQHFGDGTRLSIL.